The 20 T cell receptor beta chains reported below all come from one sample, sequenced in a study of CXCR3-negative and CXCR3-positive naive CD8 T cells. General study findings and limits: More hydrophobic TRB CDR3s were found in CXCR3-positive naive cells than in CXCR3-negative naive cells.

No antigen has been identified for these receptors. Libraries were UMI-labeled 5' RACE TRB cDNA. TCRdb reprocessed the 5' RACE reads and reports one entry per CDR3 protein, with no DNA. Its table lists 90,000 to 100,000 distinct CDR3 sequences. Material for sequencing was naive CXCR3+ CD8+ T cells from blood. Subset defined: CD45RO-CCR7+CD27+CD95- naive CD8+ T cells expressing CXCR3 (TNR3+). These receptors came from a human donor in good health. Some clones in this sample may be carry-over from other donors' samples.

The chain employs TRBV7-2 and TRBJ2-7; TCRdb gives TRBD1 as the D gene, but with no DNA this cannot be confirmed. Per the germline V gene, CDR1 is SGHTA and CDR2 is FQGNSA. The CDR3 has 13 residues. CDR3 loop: CASSLGTLYEQYF.

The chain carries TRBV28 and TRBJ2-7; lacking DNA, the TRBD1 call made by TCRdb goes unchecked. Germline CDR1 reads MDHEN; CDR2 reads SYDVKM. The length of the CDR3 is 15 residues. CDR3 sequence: CASSFRGTFSYEQYF.

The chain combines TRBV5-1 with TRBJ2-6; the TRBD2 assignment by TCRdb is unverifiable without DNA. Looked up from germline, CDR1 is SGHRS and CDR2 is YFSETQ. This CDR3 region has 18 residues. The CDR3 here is CASSERVTAATGANVLTF.

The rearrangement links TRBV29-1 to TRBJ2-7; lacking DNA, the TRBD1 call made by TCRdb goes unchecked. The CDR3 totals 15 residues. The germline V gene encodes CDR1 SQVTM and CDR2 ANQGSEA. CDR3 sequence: CSVEESLTEHYEQYF.

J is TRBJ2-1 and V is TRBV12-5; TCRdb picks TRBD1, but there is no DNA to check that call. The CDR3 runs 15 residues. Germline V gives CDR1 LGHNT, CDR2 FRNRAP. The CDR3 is CASGNDRGHYNEQFF.

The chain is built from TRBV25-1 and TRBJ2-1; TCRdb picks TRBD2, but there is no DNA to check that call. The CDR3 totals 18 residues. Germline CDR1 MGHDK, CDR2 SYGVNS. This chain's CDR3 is CASSEVLAGGPAYNEQFF.

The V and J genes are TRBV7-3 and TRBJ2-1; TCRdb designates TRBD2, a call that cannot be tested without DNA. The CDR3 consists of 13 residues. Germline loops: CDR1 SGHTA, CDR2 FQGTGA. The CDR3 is CASSLGSGGAQFF.

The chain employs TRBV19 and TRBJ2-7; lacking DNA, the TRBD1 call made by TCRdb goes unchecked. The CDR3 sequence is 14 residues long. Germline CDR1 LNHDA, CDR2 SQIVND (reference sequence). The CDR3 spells CASSITGGDYEQYF. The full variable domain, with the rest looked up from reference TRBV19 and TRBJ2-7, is DGGITQSPKYLFRKEGQNVTLSCEQNLNHDAMYWYRQDPGQGLRLIYYSQIVNDFQKGDIAEGYSVSREKKESFPLTVTSAQKNPTAFYLCASSITGGDYEQYFGPGTRLTVT.

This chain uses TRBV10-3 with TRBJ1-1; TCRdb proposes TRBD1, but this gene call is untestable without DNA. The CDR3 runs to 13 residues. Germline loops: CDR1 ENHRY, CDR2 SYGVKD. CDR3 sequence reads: CAIGGNLNTEAFF.

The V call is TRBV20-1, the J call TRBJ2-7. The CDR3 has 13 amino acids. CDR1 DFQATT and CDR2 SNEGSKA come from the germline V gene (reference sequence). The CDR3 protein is CSARDVRSDEQYF.

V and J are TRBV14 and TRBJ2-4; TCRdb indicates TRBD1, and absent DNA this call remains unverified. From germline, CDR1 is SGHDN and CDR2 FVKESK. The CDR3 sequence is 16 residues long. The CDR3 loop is CASSQGPGLAKNIQYF.

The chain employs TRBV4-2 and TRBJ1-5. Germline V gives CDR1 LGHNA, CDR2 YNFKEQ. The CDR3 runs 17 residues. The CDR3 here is CASSQEADTYSNQPQHF.

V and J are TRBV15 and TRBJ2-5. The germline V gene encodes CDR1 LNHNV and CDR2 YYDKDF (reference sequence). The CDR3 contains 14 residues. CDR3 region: CATSREKVEETQYF.

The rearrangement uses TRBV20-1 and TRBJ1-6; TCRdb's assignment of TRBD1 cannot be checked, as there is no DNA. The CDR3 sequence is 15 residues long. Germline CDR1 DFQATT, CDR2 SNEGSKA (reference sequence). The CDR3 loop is CSARDRGQAAVPLHF.

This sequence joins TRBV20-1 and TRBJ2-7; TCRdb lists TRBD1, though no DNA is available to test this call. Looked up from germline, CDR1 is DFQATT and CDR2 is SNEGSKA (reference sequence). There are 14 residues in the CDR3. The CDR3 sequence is CSARAGGPAYEQYF.

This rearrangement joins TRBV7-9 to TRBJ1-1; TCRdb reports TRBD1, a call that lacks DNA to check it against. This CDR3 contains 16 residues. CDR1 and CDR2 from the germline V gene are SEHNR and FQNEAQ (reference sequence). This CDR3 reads CASSLAVSDRGTEAFF.

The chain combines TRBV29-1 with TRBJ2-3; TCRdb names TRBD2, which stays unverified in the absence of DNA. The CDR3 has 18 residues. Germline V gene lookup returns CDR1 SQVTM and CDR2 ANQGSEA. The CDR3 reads CSVEGTSGRAGGTDTQYF.

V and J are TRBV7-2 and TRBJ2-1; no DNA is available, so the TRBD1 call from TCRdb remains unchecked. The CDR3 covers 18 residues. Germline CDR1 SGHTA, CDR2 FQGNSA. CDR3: CASSLSRGFSGAYNEQFF.

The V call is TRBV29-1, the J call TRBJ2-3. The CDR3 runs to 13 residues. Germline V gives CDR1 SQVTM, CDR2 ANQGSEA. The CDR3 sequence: CSVTGLRTDTQYF.

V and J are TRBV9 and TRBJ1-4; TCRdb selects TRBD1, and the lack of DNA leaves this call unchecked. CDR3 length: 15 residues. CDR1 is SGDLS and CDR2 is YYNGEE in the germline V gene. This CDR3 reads CASRAPGHGNEKLFF.